The 26 T cell receptor beta chains reported below all come from one sample, sequenced in a study of T cell responses to AZD1222 COVID-19 vaccine. Generated by immunoSEQ multiplex PCR, the TCRdb table keeps only in-frame clones and is missing some. The sample holds about 120,000 clones, roughly 91% seen once. This sample comprised peripheral blood, obtained on day 0 of MenACWY control vaccination. The origin of the receptors is an adult in good health.

The chain employs TRBV6-5 and TRBJ1-1; D is undetermined. Per the germline V gene, CDR1 is MNHEY and CDR2 is SVGAGI. This CDR3 comprises 15 residues. Between the trimmed V and J ends, which lost 7 bases and 1 base, there was a span of 16 bases. The DNA of the CDR3 is TGTGCCAGCACTCCCCGGGAGGCGCCGAACACTGAAGCTTTCTTT. Amino acid sequence: CASTPREAPNTEAFF.

V and J are TRBV2 and TRBJ1-4; unclear D gene. This CDR3 region has 14 residues. The germline V gene has CDR1 SNHLY and CDR2 FYNNEI. V lost 7 bases and J 3 bases, leaving 12 bases between the germline ends. This CDR3 reads CASMRTAANEKLFF. Written as DNA, the CDR3 is TGTGCCAGCATGAGAACTGCAGCTAATGAAAAACTGTTTTTT.

The rearrangement uses TRBV19 and TRBJ1-1; the D is unclear. The ends were cut back, 5 bases at V and 5 bases at J, with 9 bases in the middle. Germline V gene lookup returns CDR1 LNHDA and CDR2 SQIVND (reference sequence). This CDR3 is 12 amino acids long. CDR3 nucleotides: TGTGCCAGTAGTTTACCAGAGACTGAAGCTTTCTTT. Translating gives CASSLPETEAFF.

This clone was picked up one time. This chain connects TRBV10-3 to TRBJ2-1; D remains ambiguous. Germline V gene sequence: CDR1 ENHRY, CDR2 SYGVKD. With 5 bases removed from V and 0 bases from J, the gap between germline ends came to 11 bases. The CDR3 length is 15 residues. In DNA, the CDR3 is TGTGCCATCAGTCCTGGAGCTAGCTCCTACAATGAGCAGTTCTTC. Residues: CAISPGASSYNEQFF.

This clone was seen a handful of times. The rearrangement uses TRBV12-3 or TRBV12-4 and TRBJ1-2; D is ambiguous. Trimming stripped 3 bases from V and 7 bases from J, with 12 bases between. This CDR3 has 13 residues. The CDR3 DNA reads as TGTGCCAGCAGTTTTGTAGCAAATCTTGGCTACACCTTC. Translating it yields CASSFVANLGYTF.

The chain combines TRBV7-3 with TRBJ2-1, with D unresolved. The V gene lost 3 bases and the J gene lost 5 bases, with 8 bases spanning the gap. In germline, CDR1 is SGHTA, CDR2 FQGTGA. This CDR3 has 13 residues. CDR3 region: CASSLTFNNEQFF. The CDR3 bases are TGTGCCAGCAGCTTGACCTTCAACAATGAGCAGTTCTTC.

The chain employs TRBV6-4 and TRBJ2-1; 7 bases fit TRBD2. CDR3 length: 16 amino acids. Germline values: CDR1 MRHNA, CDR2 SNTAGT. Unmatched junction bases numbered 12, after V lost 7 bases and J lost 3 bases. Here the CDR3 reads CASTERAGEGYNEQFF. Here the CDR3 DNA reads TGTGCCAGCACCGAACGAGCCGGGGAGGGCTACAATGAGCAGTTCTTC.

The gene calls are TRBV30 and TRBJ1-1, with D unresolved. CDR1 and CDR2 from the germline V gene are GTSNPN and SVGIG (reference sequence). V was pared by 0 bases and J by 11 bases, with 13 bases between. The CDR3 runs 12 residues. CDR3 nucleotides: TGTGCCTGGAGTGTTCACCTATTGCGGGCTTTCTTT. Translating it yields CAWSVHLLRAFF. Supplemented by reference TRBV30 and TRBJ1-1, the full variable domain reads SQTIHQWPATLVQPVGSPLSLECTVEGTSNPNLYWYRQAAGRGLQLLFYSVGIGQISSEVPQNLSASRPQDRQFILSSKKLLLSDSGFYLCAWSVHLLRAFFGQGTRLTVV.

The rearrangement links TRBV7-9 to TRBJ1-2; D unclear. CDR1 and CDR2 (germline): SEHNR, FQNEAQ (reference sequence). Deletions cut 6 bases from V and 8 bases from J, with 19 bases between. The CDR3 totals 14 residues. CDR3: CASRDSSGPSGYTF. DNA for the CDR3: TGTGCCAGCAGGGATTCTAGTGGTCCCTCGGGCTACACCTTC.

This chain links TRBV18 with TRBJ2-7; D is undetermined. Germline V lookup: CDR1 KGHSH, CDR2 LQKENI. This CDR3 comprises 14 residues. Trimming pared 1 base from V and 4 bases from J, leaving 11 bases between. DNA for the CDR3: TGTGCCAGCTCACCACAGGGTAATACGTACGAGCAGTACTTC. It encodes CASSPQGNTYEQYF. Looking up the rest from reference TRBV18 and TRBJ2-7 gives the full variable domain: NAGVMQNPRHLVRRRGQEARLRCSPMKGHSHVYWYRQLPEEGLKFMVYLQKENIIDESGMPKERFSAEFPKEGPSILRIQQVVRGDSAAYFCASSPQGNTYEQYFGPGTRLTVT.

This clone occurred a few times. The chain joins TRBV3-1 (or the pseudogene TRBV3-2) to TRBJ2-5, with unresolved D. In germline, CDR1 is LGHDT, CDR2 YNNKEL (reference sequence). The CDR3 runs to 15 residues. Deletions cut 4 bases from V and 0 bases from J, with 12 bases between. CDR3 sequence (DNA): TGTGCCAGCAGCCCAAGCAGTTTGTACCAAGAGACCCAGTACTTC. This codes for CASSPSSLYQETQYF.

This chain uses TRBV11-3 with TRBJ2-1, with a tentative D call TRBD1 (6 bases). There are 16 residues in the CDR3. V lost 3 bases and J lost 1, with 13 bases in between. The V gene's germline CDR1 is SGHNT and CDR2 YENEEA. CDR3 residues: CASSFRGQGSYNEQFF. DNA of the CDR3: TGTGCCAGCAGCTTCCGGGGCCAGGGGTCCTACAATGAGCAGTTCTTC.

V gene TRBV7-9 combines with J gene TRBJ1-2, with D possibly being TRBD1 (5 bases). CDR1 SEHNR and CDR2 FQNEAQ come from the germline V gene (reference sequence). Trimming removed 0 bases from V and 7 bases from J, with 6 bases in between. The CDR3 extends over 12 amino acids. CDR3 nucleotide sequence: TGTGCCAGCAGCTTAGCGGGGGTTGGCTACACCTTC. This gives the protein CASSLAGVGYTF.

The rearrangement uses TRBV11-3 and TRBJ2-1, with 14 bases fitting TRBD2. J lost 9 bases, V lost 4 bases, and 8 bases had no gene match. CDR1 is SGHNT, CDR2 YENEEA, per germline. The CDR3 has 16 amino acids. In DNA, the CDR3 is TGTGCCAGCAGCTCTAAGGGACTAGCGGGAGTGGGTGAGCAGTTCTTC. It translates to CASSSKGLAGVGEQFF.

The chain combines TRBV9 with TRBJ2-2, with D unclear. The ends were cut back, 4 bases at V and 2 bases at J, with 6 bases in the middle. The germline gives CDR1 SGDLS, CDR2 YYNGEE. The CDR3 runs 13 residues. The CDR3 nucleotides read TGTGCCAGCAGCCCGAGAAACACCGGGGAGCTGTTTTTT. Protein: CASSPRNTGELFF. Combining the CDR3 with reference TRBV9 and TRBJ2-2 gives the whole variable domain DSGVTQTPKHLITATGQRVTLRCSPRSGDLSVYWYQQSLDQGLQFLIQYYNGEERAKGNILERFSAQQFPDLHSELNLSSLELGDSALYFCASSPRNTGELFFGEGSRLTVL.

The chain recombines TRBV11-2 with TRBJ2-5; D remains ambiguous. The ends were cut back, 5 bases at V and 1 base at J, with 11 bases in the middle. CDR3 length equals 14 residues. Germline CDR1 SGHAT, CDR2 FQNNGV. Written as DNA, the CDR3 is TGTGCCAGCAGCCTAAATTTCATCCAAGAGACCCAGTACTTC. This translates into CASSLNFIQETQYF.

This clone was seen more than once but under ten times. This chain uses TRBV9 with TRBJ1-5; TRBD1 agrees at 7 bases. V lost 0 bases, J lost 7 bases, and 4 bases stayed unmatched. The length of the CDR3 is 14 residues. Germline V gene data show CDR1 as SGDLS and CDR2 as YYNGEE. The CDR3, as DNA: TGTGCCAGCAGCGTAGGGCAGGGGGGACAGCCCCAGCATTTT. Protein product: CASSVGQGGQPQHF.

The CDR3 sequence is CASSLGFDSYNEQFF. The CDR3 bases are TGCGCCAGCAGCTTGGGTTTTGACTCCTACAATGAGCAGTTCTTC. V and J are TRBV5-1 and TRBJ2-1; no clear D gene. The germline gives CDR1 SGHRS, CDR2 YFSETQ. The CDR3 consists of 15 residues. Trimming left V 0 bases short and J 0 bases short, with 7 bases between.

The rearrangement uses TRBV3-1 (or the pseudogene TRBV3-2) and TRBJ1-2; weak D call: TRBD1 (6 bases). Trimming pared 1 base from V and 4 bases from J, leaving 13 bases between. The CDR3 runs 15 residues. The V gene's germline CDR1 is LGHDT and CDR2 YNNKEL (reference sequence). CDR3 residues: CASSQVPTGLYGYTF. The CDR3 DNA reads TGTGCCAGCAGCCAAGTGCCCACAGGGCTCTATGGCTACACCTTC.

This rearrangement joins TRBV19 to TRBJ1-1; tentative D call: TRBD1 (5 bases). This CDR3 region has 16 residues. V was cut by 7 bases and J by 0 bases, with 18 bases left in between. CDR1 LNHDA and CDR2 SQIVND come from the germline V gene (reference sequence). CDR3 protein: CASTSLGAVLNTEAFF. DNA for the CDR3: TGTGCCAGTACCTCGCTCGGGGCGGTTTTGAACACTGAAGCTTTCTTT.

The chain carries TRBV7-2 and TRBJ1-5; possibly TRBD1 for D (5 bases). This CDR3 has 15 amino acids. Trimming cost V 5 bases and J 2 bases, with 13 bases left between them. CDR1 and CDR2 from the germline V gene are SGHTA and FQGNSA. The DNA of the CDR3 is TGTGCCAGCAGCCTGACCGGGACGGGCAATCAGCCCCAGCATTTT. It yields the protein CASSLTGTGNQPQHF.

The chain employs TRBV6-6 and TRBJ2-1; 7 bases agree with TRBD1. V lost 9 bases to trimming and J lost 9 bases; unmatched junction nucleotides: 14. Germline V lookup: CDR1 MNHNY, CDR2 SVGAGI (reference sequence). The CDR3 sequence is 14 residues long. The DNA for the CDR3 is TGTGCCAGTGAGGGGGCGACGGTTGTTCGTGAGCAGTTCTTC. It translates to CASEGATVVREQFF.

The chain has TRBV28 and TRBJ2-7, with 10 bases aligning to TRBD2. This CDR3 has 17 residues. The trim removed 5 bases at V and 4 bases at J, leaving 14 bases unmatched. Germline CDR1 MDHEN, CDR2 SYDVKM. The CDR3 is CASSLRYSSGSGYEQYF. CDR3 coding DNA: TGTGCCAGCAGTCTCCGATACTCTAGCGGGAGCGGGTACGAGCAGTACTTC.

This CDR3 reads CASSQGRQGGYEQYF. The CDR3 DNA reads as TGCGCCAGCAGCCAAGGGCGACAGGGGGGATACGAGCAGTACTTC. The J gene is TRBJ2-7, the V gene TRBV4-3; 9 bases are a match to TRBD1. The CDR3 covers 15 residues. Germline assignment: CDR1 LGHNA and CDR2 YSLEER. J lost 4 bases, V lost 1 base, and 5 bases had no gene match.

The chain has TRBV18 and TRBJ1-2; 10 positions match TRBD1. There are 14 residues in the CDR3. The V gene end was trimmed by 6 bases and the J gene end by 2 bases; junction bases not matched to a gene: 3. Germline V gene sequence: CDR1 KGHSH, CDR2 LQKENI. Here the CDR3 reads CASSPGQGNYGYTF. The DNA of the CDR3 is TGTGCCAGCTCTCCGGGACAGGGGAACTATGGCTACACCTTC.

V and J are TRBV27 and TRBJ2-2; D gene unclear. The V and J ends lost 7 bases and 8 bases respectively, with 14 bases between them. The CDR3 is 13 residues long. The germline gives CDR1 MNHEY, CDR2 SMNVEV (reference sequence). In DNA form, the CDR3 reads TGTGCCAGCACGCGGCGGCTAGAGGGGGAGCTGTTTTTT. This encodes CASTRRLEGELFF.